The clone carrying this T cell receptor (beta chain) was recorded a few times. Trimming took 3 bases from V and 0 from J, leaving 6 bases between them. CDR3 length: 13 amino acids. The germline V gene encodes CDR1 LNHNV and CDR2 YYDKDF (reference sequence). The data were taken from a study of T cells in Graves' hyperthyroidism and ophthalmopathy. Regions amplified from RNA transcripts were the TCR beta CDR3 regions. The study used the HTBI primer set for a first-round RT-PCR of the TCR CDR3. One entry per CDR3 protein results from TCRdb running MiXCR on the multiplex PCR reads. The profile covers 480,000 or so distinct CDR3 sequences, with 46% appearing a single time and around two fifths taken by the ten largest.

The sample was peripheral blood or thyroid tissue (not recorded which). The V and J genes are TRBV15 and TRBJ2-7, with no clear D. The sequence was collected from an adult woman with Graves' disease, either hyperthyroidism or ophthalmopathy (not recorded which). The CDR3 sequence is CATSRDDSYEQYF. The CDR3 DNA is TGTGCCACCAGCAGGGACGACTCCTACGAGCAGTACTTC.